This entry lists 18 T cell receptor beta chains sequenced from one sample in a study of CD8+CD57+ T cells in acquired aplastic anemia. Both TCR beta VDJ combination and CDR3 sequence profiling were carried out. Genomic DNA was the template for this profiling. TCRdb independently ran MiXCR on the reads; one entry per CDR3 protein. Of 30,000 to 40,000 distinct CDR3 sequences detected, more than 65% appear once; the ten largest clones hold about 23%. The sequenced sample consisted of sorted CD4+, CD8+, or CD8+CD57+ T cells (not recorded which) from PBMCs. All receptors come from a human donor in good health, serving as a control.

This clonotype was counted between two and nine times. The gene calls are TRBV29-1 and TRBJ2-7; D is undetermined. V was pared by 4 bases and J by 5 bases, with 9 bases between. The CDR3 covers 11 residues. The germline gives CDR1 SQVTM, CDR2 ANQGSEA. The CDR3 spells CSVGPFDEQYF. CDR3 coding DNA: TGCAGCGTTGGGCCCTTTGACGAGCAGTACTTC.

This clonotype was counted between two and nine times. The rearrangement links TRBV7-8 to TRBJ2-7, with D possibly called TRBD1 or TRBD2 (5 bases each). CDR3 size: 12 residues. Germline CDR1 is SGHVS and CDR2 is FQNEAQ. The V end was cut by 5 bases, the J end by 4 bases, with 9 bases between. The CDR3 loop reads CASSRDGYEQYF. CDR3 sequence (DNA): TGTGCCAGCAGCAGGGACGGTTACGAGCAGTACTTC.

The V gene is TRBV10-3, the J gene TRBJ1-2; unclear D gene. Trimming pared 3 bases from V and 6 bases from J, leaving 11 bases between. Germline V gene lookup returns CDR1 ENHRY and CDR2 SYGVKD. The length of the CDR3 is 13 residues. CDR3 protein: CAISDGREDGYTF. DNA for the CDR3: TGTGCCATCAGTGACGGTAGGGAGGATGGCTACACCTTC.

The rearrangement joins TRBV24-1 to TRBJ2-1, with 9 bases matching TRBD1. Germline values: CDR1 KGHDR, CDR2 SFDVKD. Germline trimming cut 0 bases from V and 7 bases from J; bases unmatched to any gene: 3. This CDR3 has 15 residues. The CDR3 sequence: CATSDLGTGKNEQFF. In nucleotides, the CDR3 is TGTGCCACCAGTGATTTGGGGACAGGGAAGAATGAGCAGTTCTTC.

J is TRBJ1-1 and V is TRBV11-2, with no clear D. V lost 0 bases and J lost 6, with 11 bases in between. The germline V gene encodes CDR1 SGHAT and CDR2 FQNNGV. The CDR3 is 14 residues long. CDR3 sequence (DNA): TGTGCCAGCAGCTTAGATTACGTGGTTGCTGAAGCTTTCTTT. Its protein product is CASSLDYVVAEAFF.

This chain joins TRBV19 and TRBJ2-3; 8 nucleotides agree with TRBD2. Germline-derived CDR1 and CDR2 are LNHDA and SQIVND (reference sequence). The CDR3 length is 14 residues. V lost 6 bases to trimming and J lost 0 bases; unmatched junction nucleotides: 2. This chain's CDR3 is CASSKRGSTDTQYF. In nucleotides, the CDR3 is TGTGCCAGTAGCAAGCGGGGGAGCACAGATACGCAGTATTTT.

J is TRBJ1-1 and V is TRBV20-1; TRBD1 matches at 8 bases. Germline loops: CDR1 DFQATT, CDR2 SNEGSKA (reference sequence). V dropped 2 bases and J dropped 7; count of bases not matched to a gene: 18. This CDR3 has 17 residues. CDR3 bases: TGCAGTGCTAGACCGGACAGGGTCTCCCAACTTTGGGGTGAAGCTTTCTTT. Translated: CSARPDRVSQLWGEAFF.

The CDR3 nucleotides read TGTGCCAGCAGCTTCCAAAACACTGAAGCTTTCTTT. Protein sequence: CASSFQNTEAFF. This chain uses TRBV7-2 with TRBJ1-1; no clear D. CDR3 size: 12 residues. Trimming took off 3 bases at V and 2 bases at J, with 4 bases between the two ends. Germline assignment: CDR1 SGHTA and CDR2 FQGNSA. The whole variable domain, remainder taken from reference TRBV7-2 and TRBJ1-1, is GAGVSQSPSNKVTEKGKDVELRCDPISGHTALYWYRQSLGQGLEFLIYFQGNSAPDKSGLPSDRFSAERTGGSVSTLTIQRTQQEDSAVYLCASSFQNTEAFFGQGTRLTVV.

This chain joins TRBV9 and TRBJ2-5; 11 nucleotides align to TRBD1. Germline values: CDR1 SGDLS, CDR2 YYNGEE. This CDR3 is 17 amino acids long. Trimming took 0 bases from V and 3 from J; bases not matched to a gene: 7. DNA for the CDR3: TGTGCCAGCAGCGTAGGTGGGACAGGGGGACCCGAAGAGACCCAGTACTTC. This translates into CASSVGGTGGPEETQYF. The full variable domain, rest sourced from reference TRBV9 and TRBJ2-5, is DSGVTQTPKHLITATGQRVTLRCSPRSGDLSVYWYQQSLDQGLQFLIQYYNGEERAKGNILERFSAQQFPDLHSELNLSSLELGDSALYFCASSVGGTGGPEETQYFGPGTRLLVL.

The chain links TRBV7-2 to TRBJ2-5; 7 bases agree with TRBD1. CDR3 size: 16 residues. V shed 2 bases, J shed 4 bases, and the junction held 10 bases outside the gene matches. Germline CDR1 SGHTA, CDR2 FQGNSA. The chain's CDR3 is CASSLRLRDRRETQYF. The CDR3 DNA reads TGTGCCAGCAGCTTAAGGCTCCGGGACAGAAGAGAGACCCAGTACTTC.

CDR3 loop: CASSVRQQETQYF. The CDR3 nucleotides are TGTGCCAGCAGTGTACGACAGCAAGAGACCCAGTACTTC. This chain uses TRBV2 with TRBJ2-5; D is possibly TRBD1 (5 bases). V was clipped by 4 bases and J by 2 bases, with 8 bases between them. CDR1 is SNHLY, CDR2 FYNNEI, per germline. The CDR3 has 13 amino acids. Looking up the rest from reference TRBV2 and TRBJ2-5 gives the full variable domain: EPEVTQTPSHQVTQMGQEVILRCVPISNHLYFYWYRQILGQKVEFLVSFYNNEISEKSEIFDDQFSVERPDGSNFTLKIRSTKLEDSAMYFCASSVRQQETQYFGPGTRLLVL.

The chain joins TRBV20-1 to TRBJ2-3, with 11 bases fitting TRBD1. The CDR3 runs to 15 residues. From germline, CDR1 is DFQATT and CDR2 SNEGSKA (reference sequence). J was trimmed by 1 base and V by 3 bases; bases with no gene match: 3. The CDR3 reads CSASLGQGGTDTQYF. The CDR3 DNA sequence: TGCAGTGCTAGCCTGGGACAGGGGGGCACAGATACGCAGTATTTT.

Here the CDR3 reads CASSPSTSYEQYF. CDR3 sequence (DNA): TGTGCCAGCAGCCCATCAACTAGCTACGAGCAGTACTTC. The chain recombines TRBV7-6 with TRBJ2-7; TRBD2 might be the D (5 bases). Germline V lookup: CDR1 SGHVS, CDR2 FNYEAQ. Deletions cut 5 bases from V and 3 bases from J, with 11 bases between. CDR3 length equals 13 residues.

The chain combines TRBV15 with TRBJ1-4; D is uncertain. Trimming stripped 6 bases from V and 2 bases from J, with 7 bases between. The CDR3 loop spans 13 amino acids. Germline V gene data show CDR1 as LNHNV and CDR2 as YYDKDF (reference sequence). CDR3 coding DNA: TGTGCCACCAGAGAGTGGACTAATGAAAAACTGTTTTTT. Its protein product is CATREWTNEKLFF.

This clonotype was detected only a few times. The J gene is TRBJ1-5, the V gene TRBV15, with D unclear. The CDR3 length is 16 residues. Germline loops: CDR1 LNHNV, CDR2 YYDKDF (reference sequence). The V gene lost 0 bases and the J gene lost 0 bases, with 9 bases spanning the gap. The CDR3 region has the DNA TGTGCCACCAGCAGAGATCAGGCCTATAGCAATCAGCCCCAGCATTTT. The encoded protein is CATSRDQAYSNQPQHF.

This clonotype is labeled as large. This rearrangement joins TRBV15 to TRBJ2-3, with 11 bases lining up with TRBD2. V was clipped by 0 bases and J by 4 bases; unmatched bases: 0. Germline-derived CDR1 and CDR2 are LNHNV and YYDKDF (reference sequence). The CDR3 is 15 residues long. CDR3 loop: CATSRDSGGADTQYF. The CDR3 DNA follows: TGTGCCACCAGCAGAGATAGCGGGGGGGCAGATACGCAGTATTTT.

The chain is built from TRBV5-1 and TRBJ2-5, with a tentative D call TRBD1 (5 bases). Germline assignment: CDR1 SGHRS and CDR2 YFSETQ. Trimming cost V 0 bases and J 3 bases, with 9 bases left between them. The CDR3 is 14 residues long. The CDR3 region is CASSLGQGKETQYF. In nucleotides, the CDR3 is TGCGCCAGCAGCTTGGGGCAGGGAAAAGAGACCCAGTACTTC.

This chain links TRBV24-1 with TRBJ1-2; D may be TRBD1 (5 bases). This CDR3 contains 14 residues. The germline gives CDR1 KGHDR, CDR2 SFDVKD. Trimming removed 2 bases at V and 4 bases at J, with 10 bases between. The CDR3 region is CATSDYRRTYGYTF. DNA of the CDR3: TGTGCCACCAGTGATTACAGGAGAACCTATGGCTACACCTTC.